The clone carrying this TCR beta chain has more than one count but fewer than ten. Relative to the germline gene, one junction end is altered; a read error may explain this. Listed TCR primers and previously described methods were used for bulk TCR libraries. TCRdb redid the calling of the PCR reads with MiXCR, one entry per CDR3 protein. The data hold more than 6,000 distinct CDR3 sequences, with less than 20% observed a single time. This sample is drawn from a study of molecular identifiers for immune sequencing clone quantification. There are 16 residues in the CDR3. Germline values: CDR1 MNHEY, CDR2 SVGEGT.

The chain is built from TRBV6-2 or TRBV6-3 and TRBJ2-7; maybe TRBD1 (6 bases). The specimen sequenced was naive CD8+ T cells from blood, with Jurkat cell RNA spiked in. The subset denotes: FACS-sorted CD8+CD4-CCR7+CD45RA+ naive T cells. This TCR was sampled from a human donor in good health. Some libraries in this study had Jurkat cell RNA spiked in. The CDR3 bases are TGTGCCGGCAGAGCCATAACCGGGACACCTACCTACGAGCAGTACTTC. Amino acids: CAGRAITGTPTYEQYF.